This T cell receptor beta chain appears in the sequencing data of a study of vaccination and CD4 T cells after COVID-19. Cultured CD4+ T-cell DNA underwent Oncomine TCR Beta short-read sequencing. TCRdb reanalysed the PCR reads using MiXCR and keeps one entry per CDR3 protein. Of 8,000 to 10,000 distinct CDR3 sequences in the sample, about half were seen once. The ends were cut back, 1 base at V and 8 bases at J, with 14 bases in the middle. Germline CDR1 and CDR2: LNHNV and YYDKDF (reference sequence). This CDR3 has 15 residues. Concerning this clonotype itself: Its target is unknown.

Documented treatment: roughly 11-day PBMC culture with coronavirus spike peptide pools or control peptides (ViraFEST assay). Researchers collected the unexposed donor's CD4+ T cells before the COVID-19 pandemic (2011-2018). The receptor was derived from a human donor in good health. Sequencing used CD4+ T cells from blood, cultured in vitro. The chain uses TRBV15 and TRBJ1-4; no reliable D call. This CDR3 reads CATSRGSAGDEKLFF. CDR3 sequence (DNA): TGTGCCACCAGCAGAGGATCGGCTGGTGACGAAAAACTGTTTTTT.